The 20 T cell receptor beta chains below come from one sample, sequenced in a study of OX40 agonist ivuxolimab in advanced cancers. Using immunoSEQ multiplex PCR, the repertoire was profiled, and TCRdb retains in-frame clones only, with some absent. The sample holds about 80,000 clones, 85% to 90% seen once. Material: CD4+ or CD8+ T cells sorted from blood, obtained in a trial of the OX40 agonist ivuxolimab. Every receptor here comes from an adult with an advanced solid tumor such as melanoma, head and neck, liver or kidney cancer.

The chain is built from TRBV28 and TRBJ1-5, with 7 bases that match TRBD1. Trimming cost V 2 bases and J 0 bases; bases outside gene matches: 1. Germline assignment: CDR1 MDHEN and CDR2 SYDVKM. The CDR3 is made up of 15 amino acids. The CDR3, as DNA: TGTGCCAGCAGTTTAGGACAGGTTAGCAATCAGCCCCAGCATTTT. Its translation is CASSLGQVSNQPQHF.

The chain employs TRBV21-1 and TRBJ1-5; TRBD1 is the table's D call, not checked against the DNA. TRBV21-1 is a pseudogene. This CDR3 is 14 amino acids long. Here the CDR3 reads CASSKIQGNQPQHF. Here the CDR3 DNA reads TGTGCCAGCAGCAAAATTCAGGGAAACCAGCCCCAGCATTTT.

This chain joins TRBV6-4 and TRBJ1-1; possibly TRBD1 for D (5 bases). The germline V gene has CDR1 MRHNA and CDR2 SNTAGT. This CDR3 spans 13 amino acids. V was shortened by 3 bases and J by 2 bases, with 7 bases between the two germline ends. CDR3 loop: CASSETVNTEAFF. In DNA form, the CDR3 reads TGTGCCAGCAGTGAGACAGTCAACACTGAAGCTTTCTTT.

V and J are TRBV9 and TRBJ2-7; a weak D match, TRBD1 (6 bases). This CDR3 has 14 residues. Trimming pared 5 bases from V and 4 bases from J, leaving 16 bases between. The germline CDR1 and CDR2 sequences are SGDLS and YYNGEE. CDR3 sequence (DNA): TGTGCCAGCAGTGCCGGGACATCCCCTTACGAGCAGTACTTC. Protein: CASSAGTSPYEQYF.

This chain joins TRBV19 and TRBJ2-1, with 8 bases identical to TRBD2. The V gene end was trimmed by 3 bases and the J gene end by 6 bases; junction bases not matched to a gene: 10. Germline-derived CDR1 and CDR2 are LNHDA and SQIVND (reference sequence). This CDR3 has 16 amino acids. CDR3 DNA sequence: TGTGCCAGTAGTATTCTTGGGGGGACTAGTTCCAATGAGCAGTTCTTC. This translates into CASSILGGTSSNEQFF.

The chain has TRBV10-3 and TRBJ1-5; no firm D call. The V gene lost 3 bases and the J gene lost 0 bases, with 9 bases spanning the gap. Germline loops: CDR1 ENHRY, CDR2 SYGVKD. This CDR3 comprises 15 residues. The CDR3 is CAISDTDDSNQPQHF. The CDR3, as DNA: TGTGCCATCAGTGATACAGACGATAGCAATCAGCCCCAGCATTTT.

The chain uses TRBV11-2 and TRBJ1-2, with TRBD1 identical over 7 bases. This CDR3 comprises 14 residues. J was trimmed by 4 bases and V by 4 bases; bases with no gene match: 6. Germline loops: CDR1 SGHAT, CDR2 FQNNGV. CDR3 sequence: CASSSRTGAYGYTF. CDR3 nucleotide sequence: TGTGCCAGCAGCTCCCGGACAGGAGCCTATGGCTACACCTTC.

The chain carries TRBV28 and TRBJ2-5, with TRBD2 matching over 16 bases. With V trimmed by 7 bases and J by 2 bases, 4 bases remained unmatched. The CDR3 consists of 16 residues. Germline CDR1 MDHEN, CDR2 SYDVKM. The CDR3 sequence: CASTEGLAGGQETQYF. The CDR3, as DNA: TGTGCCAGCACCGAGGGACTAGCGGGGGGGCAAGAGACCCAGTACTTC.

The rearrangement joins TRBV18 to TRBJ1-2; TRBD1 is a possible D gene (5 bases). The V end was cut by 3 bases, the J end by 6 bases, with 17 bases between. The CDR3 is 15 amino acids. Per the germline V gene, CDR1 is KGHSH and CDR2 is LQKENI. CDR3 amino acids: CASSPPTEMRHGYTF. The CDR3, as DNA: TGTGCCAGCTCACCGCCGACAGAAATGCGCCATGGCTACACCTTC.

This chain joins TRBV28 and TRBJ1-1; 11 positions agree with TRBD1. Trimming removed 5 bases from V and 6 bases from J; junction bases left unmatched: 8. CDR3 length: 15 residues. Germline V gives CDR1 MDHEN, CDR2 SYDVKM. The CDR3: CASSGAGQGGSEAFF. In nucleotides, the CDR3 is TGTGCCAGCAGTGGAGCGGGACAGGGGGGCTCTGAAGCTTTCTTT.

This clone was observed a single time. This rearrangement joins TRBV7-2 to TRBJ1-2; D not certain. Germline V lookup: CDR1 SGHTA, CDR2 FQGNSA. Trimming stripped 1 base from V and 7 bases from J, with 13 bases between. The CDR3 sequence is 14 residues long. CDR3 DNA: TGTGCCAGCAGCTTAGGGACTCCCCCAGGTGGCTACACCTTC. Translation: CASSLGTPPGGYTF.

This rearrangement joins TRBV18 to TRBJ1-5; TRBD1 is a possible D gene (6 bases). V lost 3 bases and J 2 bases, leaving 11 bases between the germline ends. Germline CDR1 reads KGHSH; CDR2 reads LQKENI. There are 15 residues in the CDR3. The CDR3: CASSPGGHGNQPQHF. The CDR3 bases are TGTGCCAGCTCACCTGGGGGGCATGGCAATCAGCCCCAGCATTTT.

V usage is TRBV5-4 and J usage is TRBJ2-4; D remains ambiguous. The CDR3 covers 14 residues. Germline V gives CDR1 SGHNT, CDR2 YYREEE (reference sequence). With 3 bases removed from V and 6 bases from J, the gap between germline ends came to 13 bases. CDR3 coding DNA: TGTGCCAGCAGCTCGGGTCGAAGTATAAACATTCAGTACTTC. Amino acids: CASSSGRSINIQYF.

This chain joins TRBV25-1 and TRBJ1-5, with a weak D call TRBD1 (6 bases). The CDR3 runs 15 residues. CDR1 is MGHDK and CDR2 is SYGVNS in the germline V gene. V was pared by 5 bases and J by 0 bases, with 11 bases between. The CDR3 reads CASSPEGVSNQPQHF. The DNA for the CDR3 is TGTGCCAGCAGTCCGGAGGGGGTTAGCAATCAGCCCCAGCATTTT.

The V call is TRBV30, the J call TRBJ1-2; the D is unclear. Trimming removed 7 bases at V and 0 bases at J, with 9 bases between. The CDR3 consists of 12 residues. Germline CDR1 is GTSNPN and CDR2 is SVGIG (reference sequence). The CDR3 nucleotides are TGTGCCTTCCACCGGTCTAACTATGGCTACACCTTC. This gives the protein CAFHRSNYGYTF.

The chain is built from TRBV6-5 and TRBJ1-6; no clear D. The CDR3 length is 15 residues. Germline assignment: CDR1 MNHEY and CDR2 SVGAGI. V lost 2 bases to trimming and J lost 7 bases, with 12 bases between them. The CDR3 nucleotides read TGTGCCAGCAGTTACGCGACTGTCAGCAATTCACCCCTCCACTTT. It yields the protein CASSYATVSNSPLHF.

There are a few counts of this clone. The chain is built from TRBV2 and TRBJ1-5; D possibly corresponds to TRBD1 (5 bases). Trimming took off 4 bases at V and 1 base at J, with 11 bases between the two ends. CDR1 and CDR2 (germline): SNHLY, FYNNEI. The CDR3 sequence is 15 residues long. CDR3 region: CASSARGSSNQPQHF. In nucleotides, the CDR3 is TGTGCCAGCAGTGCCCGGGGGTCCAGCAATCAGCCCCAGCATTTT. The variable domain in full, with the rest retrieved from reference TRBV2 and TRBJ1-5, is EPEVTQTPSHQVTQMGQEVILRCVPISNHLYFYWYRQILGQKVEFLVSFYNNEISEKSEIFDDQFSVERPDGSNFTLKIRSTKLEDSAMYFCASSARGSSNQPQHFGDGTRLSIL.

With regard to this clone: Mismatch with germline at one junction end may stem from a read error. V usage is TRBV7-3 and J usage is TRBJ2-7, with TRBD2 matching over 8 bases. The CDR3 spans 13 residues. Germline lookup yields CDR1 SGHTA and CDR2 FQGTGA. CDR3: CASSLKGLGERHF. CDR3 bases: TGTGCCAGCAGCTTAAAGGGACTAGGGGAAAGGCACTTC. The full variable domain, rest sourced from reference TRBV7-3 and TRBJ2-7, is GAGVSQTPSNKVTEKGKYVELRCDPISGHTALYWYRQSLGQGPEFLIYFQGTGAADDSGLPNDRFFAVRPEGSVSTLKIQRTERGDSAVYLCASSLKGLGERHFGPGTRLTVT.

Of note for this clone: Within the sample, other DNA sequences also encode this same CDR3. V gene TRBV5-4 combines with J gene TRBJ2-7; 7 bases match TRBD2. Per germline, CDR1 SGHNT and CDR2 YYREEE (reference sequence). Trimming cost V 0 bases and J 4 bases; bases outside gene matches: 1. The CDR3 extends over 13 amino acids. In nucleotides, the CDR3 is TGTGCCAGCAGCTTGGTGGGAGGGTACGAGCAGTACTTC. Translation gives CASSLVGGYEQYF.

The chain combines TRBV6-5 with TRBJ2-7; unclear D gene. The CDR3 spans 12 residues. V was clipped by 0 bases and J by 9 bases, with 9 bases between them. CDR1 and CDR2 from the germline V gene are MNHEY and SVGAGI. In DNA form, the CDR3 reads TGTGCCAGCAGTTACTCGAACGGACGGCAGTACTTC. Amino acids: CASSYSNGRQYF.